This T cell receptor beta chain was obtained from a study of cytomegalovirus exposure and HLA in healthy donors. CDR3 size: 13 residues. Trimming removed 0 bases at V and 4 bases at J, with 5 bases between. Per germline, CDR1 SGHRS and CDR2 YFSETQ. Assay used: immunoSEQ multiplex PCR; TCRdb lists only in-frame clones, some missing. The sample includes roughly 330,000 clones, around 87% seen only once; the top ten take approximately 1%. This receptor was taken from a woman aged 25 to 45 in good health and CMV-seropositive. The sequenced sample consisted of PBMCs. The V gene is TRBV5-1, the J gene TRBJ1-5; D gene uncertain. This CDR3 is CASSLVGNQPQHF. The CDR3 DNA is TGCGCCAGCAGCTTGGTGGGAAATCAGCCCCAGCATTTT.